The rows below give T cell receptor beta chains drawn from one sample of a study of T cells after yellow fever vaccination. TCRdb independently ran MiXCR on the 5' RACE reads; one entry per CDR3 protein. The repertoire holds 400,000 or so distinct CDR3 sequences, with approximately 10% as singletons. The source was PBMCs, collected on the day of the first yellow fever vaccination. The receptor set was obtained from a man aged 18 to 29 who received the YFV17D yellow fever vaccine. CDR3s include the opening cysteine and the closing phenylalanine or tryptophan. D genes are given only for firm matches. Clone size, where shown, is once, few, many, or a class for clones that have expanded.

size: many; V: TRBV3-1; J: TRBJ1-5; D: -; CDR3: CASSGTDNQPQHF; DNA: TGTGCCAGCAGTGGGACGGACAATCAGCCCCAGCATTTT
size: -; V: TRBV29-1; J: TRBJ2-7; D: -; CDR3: CSVGDPPHEQYF; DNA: TGCAGCGTTGGAGACCCCCCCCACGAGCAGTACTTC
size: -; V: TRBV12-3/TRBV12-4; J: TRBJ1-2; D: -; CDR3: CASSFSNYGYTF; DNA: TGTGCCAGCAGTTTTAGCAACTATGGCTACACCTTC
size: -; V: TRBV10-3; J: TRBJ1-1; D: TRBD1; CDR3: CAIRDPGQSTWNTEAFF; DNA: TGTGCCATCAGGGATCCGGGACAGTCTACTTGGAACACTGAAGCTTTCTTT
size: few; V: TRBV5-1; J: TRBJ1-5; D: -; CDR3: CASSLVMSPNQPQHF; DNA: TGCGCCAGCAGCTTGGTAATGAGCCCTAATCAGCCCCAGCATTTT
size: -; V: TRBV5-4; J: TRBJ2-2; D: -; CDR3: CASSLSPVGNTGELFF; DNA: TGTGCCAGCAGCTTGTCTCCAGTCGGCAACACCGGGGAGCTGTTTTTT
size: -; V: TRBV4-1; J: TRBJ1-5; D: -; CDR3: CASSQGRGASNQPQHF; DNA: TGCGCCAGCAGCCAAGGTCGGGGCGCAAGCAATCAGCCCCAGCATTTT
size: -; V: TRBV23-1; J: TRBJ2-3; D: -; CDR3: CASSQPEGWDTKRSDTQYF; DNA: TGCGCCAGCAGTCAACCCGAGGGCTGGGACACCAAAAGGTCAGATACGCAGTATTTT
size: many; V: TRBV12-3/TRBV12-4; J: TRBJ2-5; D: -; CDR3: CASSLALGEETQYF; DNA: TGTGCCAGCAGTTTAGCGCTTGGGGAAGAGACCCAGTACTTC
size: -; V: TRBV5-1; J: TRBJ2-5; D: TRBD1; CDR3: CASSLTPVGTGGRETQYF; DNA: TGCGCCAGCAGCTTAACACCCGTCGGGACAGGGGGAAGGGAGACCCAGTACTTC
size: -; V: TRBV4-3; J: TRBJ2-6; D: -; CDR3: CASSQGAGANVLTF; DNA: TGCGCCAGCAGCCAGGGGGCTGGGGCCAACGTCCTGACTTTC
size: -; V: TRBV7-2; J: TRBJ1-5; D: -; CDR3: CASSATGYRSNQPQHF; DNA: TGTGCCAGCAGCGCTACAGGGTATCGGAGCAATCAGCCCCAGCATTTT
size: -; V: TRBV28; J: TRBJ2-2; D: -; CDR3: CASSLWALRGRNTGELFF; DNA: TGTGCCAGCAGTTTATGGGCACTCCGAGGGAGGAACACCGGGGAGCTGTTTTTT
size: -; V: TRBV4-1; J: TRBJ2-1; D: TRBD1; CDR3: CASSQITGGPYNEQFF; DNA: TGCGCCAGCAGCCAAATAACAGGGGGCCCCTACAATGAGCAGTTCTTC
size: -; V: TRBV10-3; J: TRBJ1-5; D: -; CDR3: CATFSEGQPQHF; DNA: TGTGCCACCTTCTCGGAGGGGCAGCCCCAGCATTTT
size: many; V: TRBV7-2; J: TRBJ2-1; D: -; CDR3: CASSLRRDSYNEQFF; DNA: TGTGCCAGCAGCTTACGCAGGGACTCCTACAATGAGCAGTTCTTC
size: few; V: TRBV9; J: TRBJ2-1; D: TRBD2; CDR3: CASSVVSGVEQFF; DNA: TGTGCCAGCAGCGTAGTTAGCGGGGTTGAGCAGTTCTTC
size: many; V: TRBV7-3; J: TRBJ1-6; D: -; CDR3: CASSLFGNSPLHF; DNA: TGTGCCAGCAGCTTATTCGGCAATTCACCCCTCCACTTT
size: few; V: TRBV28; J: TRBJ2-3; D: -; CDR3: CASRLPGDTQYF; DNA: TGTGCCAGCAGACTTCCGGGAGATACGCAGTATTTT
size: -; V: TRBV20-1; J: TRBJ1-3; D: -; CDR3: CSARATSGNTIYF; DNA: TGCAGTGCTAGAGCCACTTCTGGAAACACCATATATTTT
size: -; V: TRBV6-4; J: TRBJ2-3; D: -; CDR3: CASSVGISDTQYF; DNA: TGTGCCAGCAGTGTAGGGATTTCAGATACGCAGTATTTT
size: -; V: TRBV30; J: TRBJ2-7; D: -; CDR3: CAWSVPLRVREQYF; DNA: TGTGCCTGGAGTGTACCACTCCGGGTCCGCGAGCAGTACTTC
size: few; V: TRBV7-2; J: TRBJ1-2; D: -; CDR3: CASSVTEPYGYTF; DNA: TGTGCCAGCAGCGTGACGGAACCCTATGGCTACACCTTC
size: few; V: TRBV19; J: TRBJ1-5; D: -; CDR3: CASSITSAGRYQPQHF; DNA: TGTGCCAGTAGTATTACTTCGGCAGGGCGATATCAGCCCCAGCATTTT
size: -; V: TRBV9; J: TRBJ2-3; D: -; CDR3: CASSPSAASTDTQYF; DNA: TGTGCCAGCAGCCCTTCTGCAGCCAGCACAGATACGCAGTATTTT
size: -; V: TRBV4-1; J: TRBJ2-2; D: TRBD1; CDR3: CASSGRTGVGNTGELFF; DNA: TGCGCCAGCAGCGGCCGGACAGGGGTAGGAAACACCGGGGAGCTGTTTTTT
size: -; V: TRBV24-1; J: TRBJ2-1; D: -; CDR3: CATSDLRQGSYNEQFF; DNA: TGTGCCACCAGTGATTTAAGGCAAGGCTCCTACAATGAGCAGTTCTTC
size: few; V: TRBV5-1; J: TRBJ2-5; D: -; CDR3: CASSLAPDRETQYF; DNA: TGCGCCAGCAGCTTGGCCCCGGATCGCGAGACCCAGTACTTC
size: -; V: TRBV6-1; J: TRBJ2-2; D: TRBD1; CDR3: CAGTTGQNTGELFF; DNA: TGTGCCGGCACGACAGGGCAGAACACCGGGGAGCTGTTTTTT
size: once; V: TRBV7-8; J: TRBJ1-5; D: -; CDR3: CASSSTVHGDQPQHF; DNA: TGTGCCAGCAGCTCGACTGTGCACGGTGATCAGCCCCAGCATTTT
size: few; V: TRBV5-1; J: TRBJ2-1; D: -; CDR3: CASSLLGYEQFF; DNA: TGCGCCAGCAGCCTCCTAGGGTATGAGCAGTTCTTC
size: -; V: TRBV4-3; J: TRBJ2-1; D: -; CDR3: CASSQAELIDNEQFF; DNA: TGCGCCAGCAGCCAAGCGGAGCTAATTGACAATGAGCAGTTCTTC
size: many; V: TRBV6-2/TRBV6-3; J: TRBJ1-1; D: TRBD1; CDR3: CASSYFGTVEAFF; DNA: TGTGCCAGCAGTTATTTCGGGACAGTTGAAGCTTTCTTT
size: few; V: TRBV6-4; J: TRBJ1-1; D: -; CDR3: CASSDSSDTKAFF; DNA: TGTGCCAGCAGTGACTCGAGCGACACCAAAGCTTTCTTT
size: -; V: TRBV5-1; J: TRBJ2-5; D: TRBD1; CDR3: CASEVDRGQGETQYF; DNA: TGCGCCAGCGAGGTGGACAGGGGGCAGGGAGAGACCCAGTACTTC
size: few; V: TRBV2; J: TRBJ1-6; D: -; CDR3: CASCVGSYNSPLHF; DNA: TGTGCCAGCTGCGTCGGGTCCTATAATTCACCCCTCCACTTT
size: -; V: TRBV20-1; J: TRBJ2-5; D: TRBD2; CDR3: CSASGLAARTQYF; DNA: TGCAGTGCGAGCGGGCTAGCGGCACGGACCCAGTACTTC
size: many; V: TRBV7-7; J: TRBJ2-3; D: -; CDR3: CASSLSSQGTDTQYF; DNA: TGTGCTAGCAGCTTGAGTTCGCAGGGCACAGATACGCAGTATTTT
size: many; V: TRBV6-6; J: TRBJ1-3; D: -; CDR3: CASSYTGGNTIYF; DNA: TGTGCCAGCAGTTACACAGGTGGAAACACCATATATTTT
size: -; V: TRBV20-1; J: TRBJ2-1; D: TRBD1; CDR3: CSASTGFVGGDYNEQFF; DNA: TGCAGTGCTAGCACCGGGTTTGTAGGGGGCGACTACAATGAGCAGTTCTTC